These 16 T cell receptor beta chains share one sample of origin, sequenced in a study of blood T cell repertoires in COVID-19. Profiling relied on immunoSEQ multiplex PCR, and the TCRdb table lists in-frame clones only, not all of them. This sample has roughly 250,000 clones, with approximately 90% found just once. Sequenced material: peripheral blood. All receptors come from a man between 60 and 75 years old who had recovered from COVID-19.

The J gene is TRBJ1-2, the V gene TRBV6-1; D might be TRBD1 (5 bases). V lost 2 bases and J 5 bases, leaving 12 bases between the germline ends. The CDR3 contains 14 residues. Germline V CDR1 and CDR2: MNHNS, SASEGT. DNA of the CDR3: TGTGCCAGCAGTGAAACTCCGGCAGGGTATGGCTACACCTTC. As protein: CASSETPAGYGYTF.

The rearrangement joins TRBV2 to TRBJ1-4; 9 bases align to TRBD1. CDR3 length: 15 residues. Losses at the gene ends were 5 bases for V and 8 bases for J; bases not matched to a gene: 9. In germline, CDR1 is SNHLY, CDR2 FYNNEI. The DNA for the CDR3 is TGTGCCAGCAGTAACACCGGGACAGGGCGGGAAAAACTGTTTTTT. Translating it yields CASSNTGTGREKLFF.

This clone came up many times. Here the CDR3 DNA reads TGTGCCACCAGTCTTACAGGGGGAAAGGACGGTTCCTACAATGAGCAGTTCTTC. Translating gives CATSLTGGKDGSYNEQFF. This sequence joins TRBV24-1 and TRBJ2-1; 8 positions match TRBD1. This CDR3 comprises 18 residues. Germline V gives CDR1 KGHDR, CDR2 SFDVKD. J was trimmed by 1 base and V by 6 bases; bases with no gene match: 13.

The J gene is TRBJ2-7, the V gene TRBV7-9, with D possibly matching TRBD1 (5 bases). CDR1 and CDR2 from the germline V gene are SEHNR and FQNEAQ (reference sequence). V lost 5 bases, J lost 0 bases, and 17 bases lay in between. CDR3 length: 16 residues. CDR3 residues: CASSEKAGSISYEQYF. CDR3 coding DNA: TGTGCCAGCAGCGAGAAAGCAGGGTCGATCTCCTACGAGCAGTACTTC. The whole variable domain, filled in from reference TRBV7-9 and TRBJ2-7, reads DTGVSQNPRHKITKRGQNVTFRCDPISEHNRLYWYRQTLGQGPEFLTYFQNEAQLEKSRLLSDRFSAERPKGSFSTLEIQRTEQGDSAMYLCASSEKAGSISYEQYFGPGTRLTVT.

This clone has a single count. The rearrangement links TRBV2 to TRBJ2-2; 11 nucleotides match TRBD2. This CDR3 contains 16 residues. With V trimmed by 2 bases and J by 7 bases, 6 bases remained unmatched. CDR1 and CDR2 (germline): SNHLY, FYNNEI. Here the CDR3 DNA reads TGTGCCAGCAGTGAATCGGGACTAGCGGTCAGCGGGGAGCTGTTTTTT. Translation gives CASSESGLAVSGELFF.

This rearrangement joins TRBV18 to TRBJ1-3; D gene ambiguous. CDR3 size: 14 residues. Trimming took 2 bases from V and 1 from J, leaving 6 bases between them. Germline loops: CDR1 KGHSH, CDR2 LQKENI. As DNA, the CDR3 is TGTGCCAGCTCACCAACCCAGTCTGGAAACACCATATATTTT. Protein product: CASSPTQSGNTIYF. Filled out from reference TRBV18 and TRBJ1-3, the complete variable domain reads NAGVMQNPRHLVRRRGQEARLRCSPMKGHSHVYWYRQLPEEGLKFMVYLQKENIIDESGMPKERFSAEFPKEGPSILRIQQVVRGDSAAYFCASSPTQSGNTIYFGEGSWLTVV.

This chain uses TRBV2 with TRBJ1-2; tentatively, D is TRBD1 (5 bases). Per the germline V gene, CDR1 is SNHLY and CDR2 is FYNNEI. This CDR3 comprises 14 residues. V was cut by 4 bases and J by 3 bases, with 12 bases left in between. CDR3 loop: CASSGRGSDYGYTF. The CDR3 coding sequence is TGTGCCAGCAGTGGGAGGGGCTCAGACTATGGCTACACCTTC.

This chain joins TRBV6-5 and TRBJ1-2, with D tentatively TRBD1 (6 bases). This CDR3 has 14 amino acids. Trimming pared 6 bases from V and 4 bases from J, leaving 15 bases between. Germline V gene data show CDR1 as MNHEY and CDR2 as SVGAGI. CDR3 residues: CASRYRDTSYGYTF. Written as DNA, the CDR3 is TGTGCCAGCAGATACCGGGACACCTCCTATGGCTACACCTTC.

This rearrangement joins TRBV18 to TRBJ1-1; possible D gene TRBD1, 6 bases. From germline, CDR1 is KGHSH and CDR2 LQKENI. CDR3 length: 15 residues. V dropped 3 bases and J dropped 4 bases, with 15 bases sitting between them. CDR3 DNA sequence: TGTGCCAGCTCACCTCTCGGGGGGCTTGTCACTGAAGCTTTCTTT. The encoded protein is CASSPLGGLVTEAFF.

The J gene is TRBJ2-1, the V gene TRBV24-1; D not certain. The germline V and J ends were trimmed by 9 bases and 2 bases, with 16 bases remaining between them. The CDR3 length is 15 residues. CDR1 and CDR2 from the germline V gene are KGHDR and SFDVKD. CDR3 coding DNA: TGTGCCACCGCCGCGGCAAGAGGTACCTACAATGAGCAGTTCTTC. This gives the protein CATAAARGTYNEQFF.

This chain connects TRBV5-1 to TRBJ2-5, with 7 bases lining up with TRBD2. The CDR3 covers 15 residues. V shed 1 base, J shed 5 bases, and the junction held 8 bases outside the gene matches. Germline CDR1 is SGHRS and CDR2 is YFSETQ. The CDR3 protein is CASSLWLAEVETQYF. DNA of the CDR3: TGCGCCAGCAGCTTGTGGCTAGCGGAGGTGGAGACCCAGTACTTC.

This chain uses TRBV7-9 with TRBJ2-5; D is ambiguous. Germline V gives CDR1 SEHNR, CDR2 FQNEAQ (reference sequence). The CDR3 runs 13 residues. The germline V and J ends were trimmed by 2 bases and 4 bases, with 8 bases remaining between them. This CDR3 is CASSLYRVETQYF. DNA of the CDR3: TGTGCCAGCAGCTTATATCGGGTAGAGACCCAGTACTTC.

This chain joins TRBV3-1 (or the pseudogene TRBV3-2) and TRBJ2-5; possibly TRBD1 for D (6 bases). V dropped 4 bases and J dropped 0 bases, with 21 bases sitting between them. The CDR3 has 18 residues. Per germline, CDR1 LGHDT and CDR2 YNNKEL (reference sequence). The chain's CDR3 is CASSLGIYRVGNQETQYF. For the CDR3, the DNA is TGTGCCAGCAGCCTCGGGATTTACAGGGTCGGGAACCAAGAGACCCAGTACTTC.

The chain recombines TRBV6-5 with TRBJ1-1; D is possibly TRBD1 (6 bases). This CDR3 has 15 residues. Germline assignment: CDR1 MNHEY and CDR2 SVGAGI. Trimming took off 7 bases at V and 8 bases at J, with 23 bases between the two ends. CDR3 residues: CASIPNRVVTGEAFF. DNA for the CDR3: TGTGCCAGCATCCCAAACAGGGTTGTAACCGGAGAAGCTTTCTTT.

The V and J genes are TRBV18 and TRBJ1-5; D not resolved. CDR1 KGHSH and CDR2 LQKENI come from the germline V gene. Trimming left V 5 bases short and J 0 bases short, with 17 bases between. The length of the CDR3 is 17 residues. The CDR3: CASSAVRERNSNQPQHF. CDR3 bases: TGTGCCAGCTCAGCTGTTAGGGAGCGGAATAGCAATCAGCCCCAGCATTTT.

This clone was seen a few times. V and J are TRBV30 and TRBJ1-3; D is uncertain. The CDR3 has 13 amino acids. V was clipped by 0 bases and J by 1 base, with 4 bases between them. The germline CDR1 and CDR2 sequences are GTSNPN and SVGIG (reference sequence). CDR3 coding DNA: TGTGCCTGGAGTGTTCAATCTGGAAACACCATATATTTT. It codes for CAWSVQSGNTIYF.